These 3 T cell receptor beta chains share one sample of origin, sequenced in a study of identifying expanded T cells in peripheral blood. The data were produced by immunoSEQ multiplex PCR, yet TCRdb's version contains in-frame clones alone and is incomplete. Among about 130,000 clones listed, 70% to 90% were seen once. Sequencing input: blood. These receptors were collected from a person aged 18 to 70 in good health.

The count of this clone is one. The genes are TRBV5-5 and TRBJ2-3; D unresolved. CDR3 length: 18 amino acids. V shed 0 bases and J shed 0 bases, with 17 bases lying between them. Germline V lookup: CDR1 SGHKS, CDR2 YYEKEE (reference sequence). The CDR3 coding sequence is TGTGCCAGCAGCTTGGACGTTGGAGCTTCCCCTAGCACAGATACGCAGTATTTT. It specifies CASSLDVGASPSTDTQYF.

V is TRBV5-8 and J is TRBJ1-4; 9 bases are a match to TRBD1. Germline V CDR1 and CDR2: SGHTS, YDEGEE. This CDR3 is 14 amino acids long. With 4 bases clipped from V and 4 bases from J, the junction kept 2 bases outside the gene matches. The CDR3 DNA reads TGTGCCAGCAGCGTGGGACAGGGTAATGAAAAACTGTTTTTT. Translated, it gives CASSVGQGNEKLFF. The variable domain in full, completed from reference TRBV5-8 and TRBJ1-4, reads EAGVTQSPTHLIKTRGQQATLRCSPISGHTSVYWYQQALGLGLQFLLWYDEGEERNRGNFPPRFSGRQFPNYSSELNVNALELEDSALYLCASSVGQGNEKLFFGSGTQLSVL.

J is TRBJ1-4 and V is TRBV6-5; no firm D call. Looked up from germline, CDR1 is MNHEY and CDR2 is SVGAGI. Trimming shortened V by 0 bases and J by 7 bases, and 12 bases separated the two germline ends. The CDR3 sequence is 15 residues long. CDR3 sequence: CASSYSGSKGEKLFF. The DNA of the CDR3 is TGTGCCAGCAGTTACTCTGGGTCCAAGGGTGAAAAACTGTTTTTT.